Below are 24 T cell receptor beta chains sequenced from a single sample in a study of cytomegalovirus exposure and HLA in healthy donors. The PCR contained 60 Vbeta and 13 Jbeta primers. Clones were sequenced by immunoSEQ multiplex PCR, and TCRdb holds only the in-frame ones, with some missing. The sample contains approximately 170,000 clones, 68% of which appear only once. Sequencing was performed on PBMCs. Receptors were obtained from a woman between 40 and 55 years old in good health and CMV-seropositive.

This clone was counted once. V and J are TRBV9 and TRBJ1-2; D is unresolved. CDR1 SGDLS and CDR2 YYNGEE come from the germline V gene. The germline V and J ends were trimmed by 7 bases and 2 bases, with 9 bases remaining between them. The CDR3 consists of 12 residues. Written as DNA, the CDR3 is TGTGCCAGCGGCACGGGAAACTATGGCTACACCTTC. This translates into CASGTGNYGYTF.

The V call is TRBV7-9, the J call TRBJ2-3, with D maybe TRBD2 (5 bases). V was trimmed by 4 bases and J by 0 bases, leaving 5 bases between them. The CDR3 runs 13 residues. Germline V gene lookup returns CDR1 SEHNR and CDR2 FQNEAQ (reference sequence). The CDR3 DNA sequence: TGTGCCAGCAGCTGGAGGAGCACAGATACGCAGTATTTT. Amino acids: CASSWRSTDTQYF.

This chain connects TRBV2 to TRBJ2-1; 7 nucleotides line up with TRBD2. The CDR3 extends over 13 amino acids. The germline V gene encodes CDR1 SNHLY and CDR2 FYNNEI. Losses at the gene ends were 5 bases for V and 6 bases for J; bases not matched to a gene: 4. CDR3 region: CASSLTSANEQFF. As DNA, the CDR3 is TGTGCCAGCAGTCTTACTAGCGCCAATGAGCAGTTCTTC.

On this clone itself: One junction end disagrees with the germline gene, perhaps due to a read error. This sequence joins TRBV5-1 and TRBJ1-5, with unresolved D. The CDR3 totals 14 residues. Looked up from germline, CDR1 is SGHRS and CDR2 is YFSETQ. The CDR3 nucleotides read TGCGCCAGCAGCTTGGCTGGCGGCAATCAGCCCCAGAATTTT. Protein: CASSLAGGNQPQNF.

The chain combines TRBV29-1 with TRBJ1-1, with TRBD1 matching 10 bases. Losses at the gene ends were 7 bases for V and 1 base for J; bases not matched to a gene: 12. Germline CDR1 SQVTM, CDR2 ANQGSEA. There are 16 residues in the CDR3. Written as DNA, the CDR3 is TGCAGCGGCATGACCGGGACAGGGGCACCGAACACTGAAGCTTTCTTT. Its protein is CSGMTGTGAPNTEAFF.

The V gene is TRBV7-2, the J gene TRBJ1-4; D remains ambiguous. This CDR3 comprises 12 residues. Trimming shortened V by 5 bases and J by 13 bases, and 14 bases separated the two germline ends. Germline V gene data show CDR1 as SGHTA and CDR2 as FQGNSA. CDR3 amino acids: CASSPQGAVLFF. The DNA of the CDR3 is TGTGCCAGCAGCCCTCAAGGCGCGGTACTGTTTTTT.

With regard to this clone: One end of the junction varies from germline; a read error may be responsible. The sample has other DNA sequences that encode this CDR3 too. The chain joins TRBV18 to TRBJ1-2; 7 nucleotides line up with TRBD1. The CDR3 has 15 residues. Germline V gene lookup returns CDR1 KGHSH and CDR2 LQKENI. CDR3 loop: CASSPRQGENYGYPF. In DNA form, the CDR3 reads TGTGCCAGCTCACCTCGGCAGGGGGAGAATTATGGCTACCCCTTC.

V and J are TRBV5-1 and TRBJ1-2; tentatively, D is TRBD1 (5 bases). V was clipped by 5 bases and J by 6 bases, with 23 bases between them. Germline values: CDR1 SGHRS, CDR2 YFSETQ. The CDR3 loop spans 16 amino acids. In DNA, the CDR3 is TGCGCCAGCAGTAGGACCGTCCAGGGAAATCTGCATGGCTACACCTTC. Translating gives CASSRTVQGNLHGYTF. Using reference TRBV5-1 and TRBJ1-2 for the parts outside the CDR3, the full variable domain is KAGVTQTPRYLIKTRGQQVTLSCSPISGHRSVSWYQQTPGQGLQFLFEYFSETQRNKGNFPGRFSGRQFSNSRSEMNVSTLELGDSALYLCASSRTVQGNLHGYTFGSGTRLTVV.

About this clone: A junction boundary mismatches the germline segment, possibly from a read error. This chain links TRBV7-9 with TRBJ2-7; D might be TRBD2 (6 bases). From germline, CDR1 is SEHNR and CDR2 FQNEAQ (reference sequence). CDR3 length equals 16 residues. The CDR3 spells CSSSPLGGATSYEQYF. CDR3 sequence (DNA): TGTTCCAGCAGCCCTCTGGGCGGGGCAACCTCCTACGAGCAGTACTTC.

This clone was recorded a few times. V is TRBV19 and J is TRBJ2-3; 10 nucleotides align to TRBD2. Germline V gives CDR1 LNHDA, CDR2 SQIVND (reference sequence). V lost 7 bases, J lost 5 bases, and 3 bases stayed unmatched. The CDR3 has 13 residues. The CDR3 is CASKREGLDTQYF. In DNA, the CDR3 is TGTGCCAGTAAGCGGGAGGGCCTAGATACGCAGTATTTT.

The chain recombines TRBV6-5 with TRBJ1-2; TRBD1 matches 11 bases. V shed 7 bases and J 1 base; nucleotides not matched to a gene: 5. The CDR3 covers 15 residues. The germline V gene has CDR1 MNHEY and CDR2 SVGAGI. CDR3 in amino acids: CASTGGQGVNYGYTF. The CDR3 DNA is TGTGCCAGCACCGGGGGACAGGGGGTTAACTATGGCTACACCTTC.

The chain joins TRBV11-2 to TRBJ1-1, with unresolved D. The length of the CDR3 is 13 residues. Trimming cost V 3 bases and J 3 bases, with 8 bases left between them. CDR1 and CDR2 from the germline V gene are SGHAT and FQNNGV. The CDR3 is CASSLVQDTEAFF. The CDR3 region has the DNA TGTGCCAGCAGCTTGGTTCAGGACACTGAAGCTTTCTTT.

This clone was picked up one time. The chain is built from TRBV5-5 and TRBJ2-7; TRBD2 agrees at 7 bases. The germline V gene encodes CDR1 SGHKS and CDR2 YYEKEE (reference sequence). Trimming at V came to 4 bases and at J to 2 bases, leaving 3 bases not matched to a gene. The CDR3 covers 13 residues. For the CDR3, the DNA is TGTGCCAGCAGCCCTGGACTAGCCTACGAGCAGTACTTC. This codes for CASSPGLAYEQYF.

This CDR3 is CATSRDRNTEAFF. The CDR3, as DNA: TGTGCCACCAGCAGAGATCGTAACACTGAAGCTTTCTTT. V usage is TRBV15 and J usage is TRBJ1-1; no firm D call. V was trimmed by 0 bases and J by 2 bases, leaving 4 bases between them. The CDR3 consists of 13 residues. Per germline, CDR1 LNHNV and CDR2 YYDKDF (reference sequence).

This clone was picked up a small number of times. The V gene is TRBV7-3, the J gene TRBJ2-2; no reliable D call. V was shortened by 2 bases and J by 6 bases, with 4 bases between the two germline ends. This CDR3 region has 12 residues. Germline V gene data show CDR1 as SGHTA and CDR2 as FQGTGA. The CDR3, as DNA: TGTGCCAGCAGCTTACTTTCCGGGGAGCTGTTTTTT. This encodes CASSLLSGELFF.

The J gene is TRBJ1-1, the V gene TRBV29-1; 7 nucleotides agree with TRBD1. The ends lost 8 bases at V and 5 bases at J; junction bases unmatched: 8. Germline lookup yields CDR1 SQVTM and CDR2 ANQGSEA. The CDR3 loop spans 12 amino acids. The CDR3 nucleotides are TGCAGCCCTGGACAGGCAGGGACTGAAGCTTTCTTT. As protein: CSPGQAGTEAFF. The full variable domain, its missing parts supplied by reference TRBV29-1 and TRBJ1-1, is SAVISQKPSRDICQRGTSLTIQCQVDSQVTMMFWYRQQPGQSLTLIATANQGSEATYESGFVIDKFPISRPNLTFSTLTVSNMSPEDSSIYLCSPGQAGTEAFFGQGTRLTVV.

This clone was detected a few times. This chain connects TRBV6-1 to TRBJ2-4, with D tentatively TRBD1 (5 bases). CDR1 and CDR2 (germline): MNHNS, SASEGT. Trimming removed 1 base at V and 8 bases at J, with 12 bases between. The CDR3 loop spans 14 amino acids. In DNA, the CDR3 is TGTGCCAGCAGTGAAGGGACATTAGGGGACATTCAGTACTTC. This translates into CASSEGTLGDIQYF.

The genes are TRBV25-1 and TRBJ2-1; no definite D call. Germline assignment: CDR1 MGHDK and CDR2 SYGVNS. The length of the CDR3 is 14 residues. V was pared by 1 base and J by 8 bases, with 12 bases between. CDR3 region: CASSESDGVHEQFF. CDR3 coding DNA: TGTGCCAGCAGTGAATCTGATGGAGTCCATGAGCAGTTCTTC.

The chain recombines TRBV6-6 with TRBJ2-1; no clear D gene. This CDR3 is 13 amino acids long. V was pared by 6 bases and J by 6 bases, with 12 bases between. Germline V lookup: CDR1 MNHNY, CDR2 SVGAGI (reference sequence). The CDR3 is CASRLGLGNEQFF. Here the CDR3 DNA reads TGTGCCAGCAGATTGGGCTTGGGCAATGAGCAGTTCTTC.

The chain links TRBV7-9 to TRBJ2-3; 8 nucleotides line up with TRBD1. J gave up 3 bases and V 4 bases, and 6 bases lay outside the gene matches. The CDR3 spans 15 residues. Per the germline V gene, CDR1 is SEHNR and CDR2 is FQNEAQ (reference sequence). Here the CDR3 reads CASSSRQGRTDTQYF. CDR3 DNA: TGTGCCAGCAGCTCCCGACAGGGGAGGACAGATACGCAGTATTTT.

The V call is TRBV7-3, the J call TRBJ1-5, with TRBD1 matching 10 bases. The CDR3 is 18 residues long. Germline values: CDR1 SGHTA, CDR2 FQGTGA. Trimming cost V 3 bases and J 0 bases; bases outside gene matches: 8. The CDR3 sequence is CASSFRQGARYSNQPQHF. The CDR3 DNA is TGTGCCAGCAGCTTTCGACAGGGGGCTAGGTATAGCAATCAGCCCCAGCATTTT.

This chain connects TRBV7-2 to TRBJ1-1, with D possibly TRBD1 on 6 matching bases. Germline V gene lookup returns CDR1 SGHTA and CDR2 FQGNSA. Deletions cut 3 bases from V and 1 base from J, with 12 bases between. The CDR3 loop spans 15 amino acids. The CDR3 is CASSFTGFGNTEAFF. In DNA form, the CDR3 reads TGTGCCAGCAGCTTTACAGGGTTTGGGAACACTGAAGCTTTCTTT.

V and J are TRBV7-2 and TRBJ2-5, with 8 bases lining up with TRBD2. CDR3 length equals 15 residues. Trimming removed 4 bases from V and 5 bases from J; junction bases left unmatched: 9. Germline V gene lookup returns CDR1 SGHTA and CDR2 FQGNSA. Written as DNA, the CDR3 is TGTGCCAGCAGCTCTTCGGGACTAGAATATGAGACCCAGTACTTC. The encoded protein is CASSSSGLEYETQYF. Looking up the rest from reference TRBV7-2 and TRBJ2-5 gives the full variable domain: GAGVSQSPSNKVTEKGKDVELRCDPISGHTALYWYRQSLGQGLEFLIYFQGNSAPDKSGLPSDRFSAERTGGSVSTLTIQRTQQEDSAVYLCASSSSGLEYETQYFGPGTRLLVL.

This clone was seen only a few times. The genes are TRBV5-5 and TRBJ2-5; 7 bases match TRBD2. The CDR3 sequence is 15 residues long. Per germline, CDR1 SGHKS and CDR2 YYEKEE (reference sequence). V was pared by 3 bases and J by 5 bases, with 10 bases of the junction left unmatched. The CDR3 spells CASSSGGTTTETQYF. CDR3 in DNA: TGTGCCAGCAGCTCGGGGGGAACCACAACGGAGACCCAGTACTTC.